This is a list of T cell receptor beta chains from one sample in a study of chemoradiotherapy in HPV16-positive cancers. TCRdb's copy holds only in-frame clones and misses some; the assay was immunoSEQ multiplex PCR. This table has 1,500 to 2,000 clones, approximately 81% appearing once. This material consisted of tumor tissue, taken from a patient who underwent chemoradiotherapy. Receptor source: a human donor with HPV-associated anogenital cancer. CDR3s include the opening cysteine and the closing phenylalanine or tryptophan. D genes are given only for firm matches.

V,D,J,CDR3
TRBV6-6,TRBD1,TRBJ2-2,CATTLGQGGTGELFF
TRBV27,.,TRBJ1-3,CASSPAGRPPGGNTIYF
TRBV5-1,TRBD2,TRBJ2-3,CASSLATSGSGDTQYF
TRBV9,.,TRBJ2-3,CASSVDPLSGTPTDTQYF
TRBV29-1,TRBD1,TRBJ1-2,CSVGQGDFGYTF
TRBV4-1,.,TRBJ1-3,CASSLRGVSGNTIYF
TRBV4-2,TRBD2,TRBJ2-3,CASSPGLATDTQYF
TRBV28,.,TRBJ2-7,CASSQTSTATYEQYF
TRBV5-1,TRBD1,TRBJ1-1,CASSWGDSSTEAFF
TRBV7-3,.,TRBJ1-5,CASSLGQGRTQHF
TRBV30,TRBD2,TRBJ2-7,CAWGRGLAASYEQYF
TRBV2,.,TRBJ1-3,CASGEGYAGNTIYF
TRBV6-5,.,TRBJ2-5,CASSYGSLETQYF
TRBV6-1,.,TRBJ2-1,CASSVGFYNEQFF
TRBV27,.,TRBJ2-1,CASSIKGDEQFF
TRBV6-1,TRBD1,TRBJ2-3,CASRSGTGVRDTQYF
TRBV14,.,TRBJ2-1,CASSQAVWVGQFF
TRBV25-1,.,TRBJ1-4,CASSEYRGNEKLFF
TRBV13,.,TRBJ2-7,CASSSTYVGDHEQYF
TRBV2,.,TRBJ2-3,CASSEQGWGTSTDTQYF
TRBV7-9,.,TRBJ2-2,CASRPSGITGELFF
TRBV11-3,.,TRBJ1-1,CASSLFRTTKITEAFF
TRBV28,TRBD1,TRBJ2-7,CASSPWTGGSYEQYF
TRBV6-1,.,TRBJ2-2,CASSEGPEGTGELFF
TRBV25-1,TRBD1,TRBJ1-6,CASRDRGDSPLHF
TRBV7-9,TRBD2,.,CASSISGGANEQYF
TRBV5-4,.,TRBJ2-3,CASSLRAPTDTQYF
TRBV29-1,TRBD2,TRBJ2-3,CSAQRGSTDTQYF
TRBV6-1,.,TRBJ1-3,CASSEPGVSGNTIYF
TRBV2,.,TRBJ1-6,CASSDVGAANSPLHF
TRBV4-2,.,TRBJ1-1,CASSQDGGVFEAFF
TRBV9,TRBD1,TRBJ1-4,CASSAHGGQGVEKLFF
TRBV7-9,.,TRBJ1-1,CASSLGQNTEAFF
TRBV5-1,TRBD1,TRBJ1-2,CASSVEPGGLDGYTF
TRBV6-5,TRBD1,TRBJ1-2,CASSYRGQGNYGYTF
TRBV18,.,TRBJ2-5,CASHKGRQETQYF
TRBV5-6,.,TRBJ2-3,CASSPLQGTQYF